The clone carrying this TCR beta chain showed up just a few times. Germline CDR1 DFQATT, CDR2 SNEGSKA (reference sequence). Trimming cost V 1 base and J 0 bases, with 19 bases left between them. The CDR3 has 18 amino acids. A single record per CDR3 protein comes from TCRdb applying MiXCR to the 5' RACE reads. Of 300,000 to 350,000 distinct CDR3 sequences listed, about 4.5% were seen once; the top ten hold approximately 19%. These data originate in a study of T cells after yellow fever vaccination. This receptor was obtained from a man in his late teens or twenties who received the YFV17D yellow fever vaccine. V is TRBV20-1 and J is TRBJ1-5; the D is unclear. This sample comprised PBMCs, obtained 15 days after the yellow fever booster vaccination. CDR3 bases: TGCAGTGCTAGAGGTGGACGGCGAAGGATATATAGCAATCAGCCCCAGCATTTT. Translating gives CSARGGRRRIYSNQPQHF.